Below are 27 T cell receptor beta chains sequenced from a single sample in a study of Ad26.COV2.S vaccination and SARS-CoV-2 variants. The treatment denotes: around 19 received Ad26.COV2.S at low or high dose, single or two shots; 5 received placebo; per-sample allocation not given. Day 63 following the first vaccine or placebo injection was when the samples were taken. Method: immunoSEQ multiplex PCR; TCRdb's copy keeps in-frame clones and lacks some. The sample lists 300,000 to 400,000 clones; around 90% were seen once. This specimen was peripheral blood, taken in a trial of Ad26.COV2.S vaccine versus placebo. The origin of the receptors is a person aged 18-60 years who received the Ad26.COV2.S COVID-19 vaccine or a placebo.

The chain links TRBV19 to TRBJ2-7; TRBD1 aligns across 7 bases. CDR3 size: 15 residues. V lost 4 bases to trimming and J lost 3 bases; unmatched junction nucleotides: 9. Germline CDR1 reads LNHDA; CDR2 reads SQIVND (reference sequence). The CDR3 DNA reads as TGTGCCAGTAGTAGCTCCGGGACAGAACTCTACGAGCAGTACTTC. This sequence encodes CASSSSGTELYEQYF. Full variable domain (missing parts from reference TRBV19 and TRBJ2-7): DGGITQSPKYLFRKEGQNVTLSCEQNLNHDAMYWYRQDPGQGLRLIYYSQIVNDFQKGDIAEGYSVSREKKESFPLTVTSAQKNPTAFYLCASSSSGTELYEQYFGPGTRLTVT.

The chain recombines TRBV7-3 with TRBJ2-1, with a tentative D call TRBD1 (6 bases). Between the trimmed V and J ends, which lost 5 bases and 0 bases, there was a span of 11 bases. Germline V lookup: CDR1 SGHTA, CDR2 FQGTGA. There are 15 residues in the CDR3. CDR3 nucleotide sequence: TGTGCCAGCAGCCTCCAGGGGAGCTCCTACAATGAGCAGTTCTTC. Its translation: CASSLQGSSYNEQFF. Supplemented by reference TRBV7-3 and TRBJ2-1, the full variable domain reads GAGVSQTPSNKVTEKGKYVELRCDPISGHTALYWYRQSLGQGPEFLIYFQGTGAADDSGLPNDRFFAVRPEGSVSTLKIQRTERGDSAVYLCASSLQGSSYNEQFFGPGTRLTVL.

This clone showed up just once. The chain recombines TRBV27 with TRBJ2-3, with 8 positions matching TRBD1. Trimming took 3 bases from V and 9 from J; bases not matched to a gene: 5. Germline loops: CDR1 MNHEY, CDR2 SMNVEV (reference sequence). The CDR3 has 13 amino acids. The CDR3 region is CASSFPGQGTQYF. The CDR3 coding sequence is TGTGCCAGCAGTTTTCCTGGACAGGGAACGCAGTATTTT.

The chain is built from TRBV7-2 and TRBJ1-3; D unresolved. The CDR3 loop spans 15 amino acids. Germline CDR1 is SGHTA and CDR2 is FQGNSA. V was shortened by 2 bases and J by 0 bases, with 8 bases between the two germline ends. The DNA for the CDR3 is TGTGCCAGCAGCTTAATCGCAGACTCTGGAAACACCATATATTTT. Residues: CASSLIADSGNTIYF.

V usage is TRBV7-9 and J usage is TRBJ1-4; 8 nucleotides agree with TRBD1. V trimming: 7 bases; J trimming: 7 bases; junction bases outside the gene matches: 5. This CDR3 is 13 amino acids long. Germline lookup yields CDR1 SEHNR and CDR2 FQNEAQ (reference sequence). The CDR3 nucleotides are TGTGCCAGCAAGACAGGGGTCGGTGAAAAACTGTTTTTT. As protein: CASKTGVGEKLFF.

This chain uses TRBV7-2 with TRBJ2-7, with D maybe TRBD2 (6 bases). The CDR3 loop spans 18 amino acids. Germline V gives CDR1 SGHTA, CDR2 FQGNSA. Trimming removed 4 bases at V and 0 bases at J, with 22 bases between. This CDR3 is CASSSAGPAVRYSYEQYF. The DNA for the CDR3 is TGTGCCAGCAGCTCCGCGGGACCGGCAGTGAGATACTCCTACGAGCAGTACTTC.

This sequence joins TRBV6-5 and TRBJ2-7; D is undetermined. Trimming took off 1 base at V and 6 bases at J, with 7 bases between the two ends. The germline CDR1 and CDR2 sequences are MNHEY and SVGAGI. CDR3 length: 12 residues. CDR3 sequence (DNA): TGTGCCAGCAGTTACTTAAAAGGCGAGCAGTACTTC. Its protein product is CASSYLKGEQYF.

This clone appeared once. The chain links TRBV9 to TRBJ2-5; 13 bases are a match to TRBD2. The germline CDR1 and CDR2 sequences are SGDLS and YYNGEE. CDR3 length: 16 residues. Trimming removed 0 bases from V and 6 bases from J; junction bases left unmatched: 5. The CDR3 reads CASSVERTSGGQTQYF. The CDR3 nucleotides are TGTGCCAGCAGCGTAGAAAGGACTAGCGGGGGACAGACCCAGTACTTC.

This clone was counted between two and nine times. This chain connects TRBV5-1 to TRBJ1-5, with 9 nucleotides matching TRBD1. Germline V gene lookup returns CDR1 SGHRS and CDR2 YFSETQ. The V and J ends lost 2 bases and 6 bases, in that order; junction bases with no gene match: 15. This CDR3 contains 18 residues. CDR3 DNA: TGCGCCAGCAGCTTTGGTCCCCTGGACAGGGGATTGAGTCAGCCCCAGCATTTT. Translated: CASSFGPLDRGLSQPQHF.

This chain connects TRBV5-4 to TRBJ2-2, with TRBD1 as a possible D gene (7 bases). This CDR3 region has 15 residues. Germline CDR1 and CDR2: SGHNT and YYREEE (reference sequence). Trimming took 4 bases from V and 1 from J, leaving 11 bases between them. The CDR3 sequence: CASSRGTENTGELFF. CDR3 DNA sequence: TGTGCCAGCAGCCGGGGGACAGAGAACACCGGGGAGCTGTTTTTT.

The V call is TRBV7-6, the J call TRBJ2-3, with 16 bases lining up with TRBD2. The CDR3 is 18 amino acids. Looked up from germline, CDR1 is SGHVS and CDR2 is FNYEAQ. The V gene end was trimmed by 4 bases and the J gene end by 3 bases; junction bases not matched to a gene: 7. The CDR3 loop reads CASSSHGTSGGATDTQYF. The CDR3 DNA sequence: TGTGCCAGCAGCTCGCACGGGACTAGCGGGGGGGCGACAGATACGCAGTATTTT.

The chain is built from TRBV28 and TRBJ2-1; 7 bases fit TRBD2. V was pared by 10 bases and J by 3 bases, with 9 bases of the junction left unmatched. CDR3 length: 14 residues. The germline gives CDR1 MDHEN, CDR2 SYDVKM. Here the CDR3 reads CAIHGGGNYNEQFF. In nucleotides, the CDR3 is TGTGCCATCCATGGGGGGGGGAACTACAATGAGCAGTTCTTC.

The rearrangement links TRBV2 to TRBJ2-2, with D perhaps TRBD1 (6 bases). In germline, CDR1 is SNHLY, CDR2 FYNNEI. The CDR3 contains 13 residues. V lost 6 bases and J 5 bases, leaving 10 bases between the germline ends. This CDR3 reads CASRDSGTGELFF. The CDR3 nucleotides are TGTGCCAGCAGGGACAGTGGGACCGGGGAGCTGTTTTTT.

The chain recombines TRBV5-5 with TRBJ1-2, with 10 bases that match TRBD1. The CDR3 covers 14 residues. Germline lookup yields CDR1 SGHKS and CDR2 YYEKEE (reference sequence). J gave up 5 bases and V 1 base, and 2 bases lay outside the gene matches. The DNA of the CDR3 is TGTGCCAGCAGCTTGTCGGGACAGGGGTATGGCTACACCTTC. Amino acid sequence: CASSLSGQGYGYTF.

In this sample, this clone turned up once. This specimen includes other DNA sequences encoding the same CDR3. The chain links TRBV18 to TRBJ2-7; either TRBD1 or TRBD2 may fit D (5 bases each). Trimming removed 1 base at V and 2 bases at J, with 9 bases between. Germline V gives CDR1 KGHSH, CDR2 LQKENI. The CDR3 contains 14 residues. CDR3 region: CASSPRGTAYEQYF. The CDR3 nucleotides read TGTGCCAGCTCACCACGAGGGACGGCCTACGAGCAGTACTTC. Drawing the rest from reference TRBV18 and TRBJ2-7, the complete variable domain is NAGVMQNPRHLVRRRGQEARLRCSPMKGHSHVYWYRQLPEEGLKFMVYLQKENIIDESGMPKERFSAEFPKEGPSILRIQQVVRGDSAAYFCASSPRGTAYEQYFGPGTRLTVT.

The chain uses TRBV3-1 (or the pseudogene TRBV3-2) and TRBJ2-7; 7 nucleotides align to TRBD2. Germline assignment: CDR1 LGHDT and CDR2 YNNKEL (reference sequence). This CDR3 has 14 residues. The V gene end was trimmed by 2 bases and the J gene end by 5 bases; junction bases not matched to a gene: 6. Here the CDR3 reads CASSQSFSGHEQYF. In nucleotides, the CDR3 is TGTGCCAGCAGCCAATCCTTTAGCGGGCACGAGCAGTACTTC.

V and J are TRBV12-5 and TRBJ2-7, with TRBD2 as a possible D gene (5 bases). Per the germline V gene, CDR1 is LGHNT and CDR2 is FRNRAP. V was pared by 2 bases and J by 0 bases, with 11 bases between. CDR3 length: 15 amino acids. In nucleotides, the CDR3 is TGTGCTAGTGGTTTGACTGAGCGGAGCTCCTACGAGCAGTACTTC. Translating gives CASGLTERSSYEQYF.

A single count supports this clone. The CDR3: CASINPGDPSGNTIYF. CDR3 nucleotides: TGTGCCAGTATTAATCCCGGGGACCCCTCTGGAAACACCATATATTTT. J is TRBJ1-3 and V is TRBV19; D is perhaps TRBD1 (5 bases). The CDR3 is 16 amino acids. Germline CDR1 LNHDA, CDR2 SQIVND (reference sequence). The V gene lost 7 bases and the J gene lost 0 bases, with 16 bases spanning the gap.

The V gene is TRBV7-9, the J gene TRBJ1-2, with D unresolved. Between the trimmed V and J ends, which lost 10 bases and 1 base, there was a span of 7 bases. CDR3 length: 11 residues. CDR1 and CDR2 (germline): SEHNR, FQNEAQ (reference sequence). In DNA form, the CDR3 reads TGTGCCATTCACAATAACTATGGCTACACCTTC. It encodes CAIHNNYGYTF.

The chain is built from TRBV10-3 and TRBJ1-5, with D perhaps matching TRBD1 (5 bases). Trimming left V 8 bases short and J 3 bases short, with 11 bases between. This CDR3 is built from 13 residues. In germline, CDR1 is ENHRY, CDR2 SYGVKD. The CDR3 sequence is CAIQGGNNQPQHF. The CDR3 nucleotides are TGTGCCATCCAGGGTGGGAACAATCAGCCCCAGCATTTT.

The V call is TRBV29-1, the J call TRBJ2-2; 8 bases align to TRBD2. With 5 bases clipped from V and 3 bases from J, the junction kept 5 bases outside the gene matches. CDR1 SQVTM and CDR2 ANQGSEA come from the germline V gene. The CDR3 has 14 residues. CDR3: CSVFSGGYTGELFF. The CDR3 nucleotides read TGCAGCGTTTTCAGCGGGGGTTACACCGGGGAGCTGTTTTTT.

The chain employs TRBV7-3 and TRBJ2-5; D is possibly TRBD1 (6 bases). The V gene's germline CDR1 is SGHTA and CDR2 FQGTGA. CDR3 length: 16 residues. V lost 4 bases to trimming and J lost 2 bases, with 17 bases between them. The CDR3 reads CASSSSSETGQETQYF. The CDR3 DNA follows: TGTGCCAGCAGCTCTAGTTCCGAGACAGGACAAGAGACCCAGTACTTC.

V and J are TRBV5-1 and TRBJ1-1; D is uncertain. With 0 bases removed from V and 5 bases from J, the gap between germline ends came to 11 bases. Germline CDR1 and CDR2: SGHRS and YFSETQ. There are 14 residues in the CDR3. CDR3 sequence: CASSLAMGGTEAFF. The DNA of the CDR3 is TGCGCCAGCAGCTTGGCTATGGGCGGGACTGAAGCTTTCTTT.

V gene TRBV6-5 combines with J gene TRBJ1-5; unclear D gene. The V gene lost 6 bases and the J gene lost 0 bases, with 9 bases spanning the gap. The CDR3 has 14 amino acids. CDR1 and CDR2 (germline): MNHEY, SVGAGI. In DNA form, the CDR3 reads TGTGCCAGCAGCTTAGGTTATAGCAATCAGCCCCAGCATTTT. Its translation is CASSLGYSNQPQHF.

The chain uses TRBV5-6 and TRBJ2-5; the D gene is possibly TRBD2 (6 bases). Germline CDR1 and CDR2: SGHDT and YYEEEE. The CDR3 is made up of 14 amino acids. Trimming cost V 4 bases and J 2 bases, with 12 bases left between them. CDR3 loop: CASSDGGLQETQYF. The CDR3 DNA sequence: TGTGCCAGCAGCGACGGGGGATTACAAGAGACCCAGTACTTC. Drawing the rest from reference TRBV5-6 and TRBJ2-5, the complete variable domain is DAGVTQSPTHLIKTRGQQVTLRCSPKSGHDTVSWYQQALGQGPQFIFQYYEEEERQRGNFPDRFSGHQFPNYSSELNVNALLLGDSALYLCASSDGGLQETQYFGPGTRLLVL.

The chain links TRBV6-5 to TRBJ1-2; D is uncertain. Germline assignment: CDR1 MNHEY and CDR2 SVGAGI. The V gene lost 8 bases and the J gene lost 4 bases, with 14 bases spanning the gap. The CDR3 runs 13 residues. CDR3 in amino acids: CASQGRRSYGYTF. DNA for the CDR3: TGTGCCAGCCAAGGACGGCGGAGCTATGGCTACACCTTC.

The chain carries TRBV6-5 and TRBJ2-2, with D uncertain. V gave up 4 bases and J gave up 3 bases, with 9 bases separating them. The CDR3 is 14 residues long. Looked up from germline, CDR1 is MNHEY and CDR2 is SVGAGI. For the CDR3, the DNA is TGTGCCAGCAGTTCCGGGCCGTACACCGGGGAGCTGTTTTTT. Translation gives CASSSGPYTGELFF.